The 4 T cell receptor beta chains presented below share a single source sample, sequenced in a study of blood T cell repertoires in COVID-19. The protocol was immunoSEQ multiplex PCR, while the TCRdb copy is restricted to in-frame clones and leaves out a portion. This table holds 300,000 to 350,000 clones, almost 90% found once. Sequenced sample: peripheral blood. All receptors derive from an older woman with COVID-19, enrolled during active disease.

The chain combines TRBV6-5 with TRBJ1-2; D gene unclear. Germline CDR1 MNHEY, CDR2 SVGAGI. The CDR3 extends over 14 amino acids. V was trimmed by 0 bases and J by 8 bases, leaving 13 bases between them. CDR3 protein: CASSYSSGREGYTF. Written as DNA, the CDR3 is TGTGCCAGCAGTTACTCGTCAGGAAGAGAGGGCTACACCTTC.

This sequence joins TRBV7-3 and TRBJ2-1; possibly TRBD1 for D (5 bases). The length of the CDR3 is 15 residues. The germline CDR1 and CDR2 sequences are SGHTA and FQGTGA. Deletions cut 5 bases from V and 5 bases from J, with 16 bases between. The CDR3 reads CASSPIPTENNEQFF. The CDR3 DNA follows: TGTGCCAGCAGCCCAATCCCGACAGAAAACAATGAGCAGTTCTTC.

The chain employs TRBV3-1 (or the pseudogene TRBV3-2) and TRBJ2-7; 10 bases are a match to TRBD1. The CDR3 is 16 amino acids. The V gene end was trimmed by 2 bases and the J gene end by 3 bases; junction bases not matched to a gene: 7. The germline CDR1 and CDR2 sequences are LGHDT and YNNKEL (reference sequence). For the CDR3, the DNA is TGTGCCAGCAGCCAAACCCTGACAGGGGGCTACTACGAGCAGTACTTC. Its protein product is CASSQTLTGGYYEQYF.

This rearrangement joins TRBV9 to TRBJ2-5, with 7 bases fitting TRBD1. Germline V gene data show CDR1 as SGDLS and CDR2 as YYNGEE. J gave up 4 bases and V 0 bases, and 9 bases lay outside the gene matches. The CDR3 is made up of 16 amino acids. The CDR3 DNA is TGTGCCAGCAGCGTAGGGCCCAAAACAGGGGTAGAGACCCAGTACTTC. Translating it yields CASSVGPKTGVETQYF.